These 15 T cell receptor beta chains were sequenced from one sample in a study of T cell responses to AZD1222 COVID-19 vaccine. The assay was immunoSEQ multiplex PCR, and TCRdb's table has in-frame clones only and misses some. The sample includes 110,000 to 150,000 clones, 70% to 90% of them seen just once. Source: peripheral blood, taken on day 0 of AZD1222 vaccination. The receptors stem from an adult in good health.

The V call is TRBV30, the J call TRBJ1-2; possibly TRBD1 for D (5 bases). Germline-derived CDR1 and CDR2 are GTSNPN and SVGIG (reference sequence). V was pared by 0 bases and J by 2 bases, with 10 bases between. This CDR3 has 14 residues. Written as DNA, the CDR3 is TGTGCCTGGAGTGTGGGGGGAGCCAACTATGGCTACACCTTC. As protein: CAWSVGGANYGYTF.

This chain connects TRBV27 to TRBJ1-1; 8 nucleotides line up with TRBD1. Germline CDR1 and CDR2: MNHEY and SMNVEV (reference sequence). The CDR3 has 15 residues. J lost 4 bases, V lost 7 bases, and 11 bases had no gene match. The CDR3 region is CASKRTGRGPTEAFF. CDR3 DNA: TGTGCCAGCAAACGGACAGGGCGAGGACCCACTGAAGCTTTCTTT.

A single count supports this clone. Its ends do not fully match the called genes, so a read error is possible. The chain has TRBV7-8 and TRBJ2-1, with 11 bases matching TRBD2. This CDR3 comprises 16 residues. CDR1 and CDR2 from the germline V gene are SGHVS and FQNEAQ. The CDR3 protein is CASSVAGGPYNNEQFF. In DNA form, the CDR3 reads TGTGCCAGCAGCGTAGCGGGGGGGCCTTATAACAATGAGCAGTTCTTC.

This chain uses TRBV10-3 with TRBJ2-1, with TRBD1 identical over 8 bases. V trimming: 10 bases; J trimming: 4 bases; junction bases outside the gene matches: 6. CDR1 ENHRY and CDR2 SYGVKD come from the germline V gene. CDR3 size: 13 residues. CDR3 nucleotide sequence: TGTGCCACCGGACAGGGACAATACAATGAGCAGTTCTTC. It yields the protein CATGQGQYNEQFF.

Worth noting for this clone: Compared with germline, one end of the junction differs, possibly owing to a read error. The gene calls are TRBV7-7 and TRBJ2-7, with unresolved D. The CDR3 length is 15 residues. Germline V gene data show CDR1 as SSHAT and CDR2 as FNYEAQ (reference sequence). Here the CDR3 DNA reads TGTGCTAGCAGCTTCGCTACCGGCGACTCCTACGAGCAGTACTTC. This translates into CASSFATGDSYEQYF.

V usage is TRBV5-1 and J usage is TRBJ1-1; weak D call: TRBD1 (5 bases). The V end was cut by 3 bases, the J end by 4 bases, with 13 bases between. The CDR3 is made up of 14 amino acids. Germline V lookup: CDR1 SGHRS, CDR2 YFSETQ. CDR3 amino acids: CASSSVGVFTEAFF. CDR3 DNA sequence: TGCGCCAGCAGCTCTGTGGGGGTTTTCACTGAAGCTTTCTTT.

V and J are TRBV7-6 and TRBJ2-3, with 7 bases identical to TRBD2. Germline CDR1 is SGHVS and CDR2 is FNYEAQ. The CDR3 covers 19 residues. J was trimmed by 6 bases and V by 4 bases; bases with no gene match: 22. CDR3 DNA: TGTGCCAGCAGCTCCCCCGGGATGGCGGGGGTCTCCTCAGGCGATACGCAGTATTTT. It is translated as CASSSPGMAGVSSGDTQYF.

The rearrangement uses TRBV3-1 (or the pseudogene TRBV3-2) and TRBJ2-5, with a possible D match to TRBD2 (5 bases). This CDR3 is 14 amino acids long. V dropped 0 bases and J dropped 2 bases, with 7 bases sitting between them. Germline assignment: CDR1 LGHDT and CDR2 YNNKEL (reference sequence). For the CDR3, the DNA is TGTGCCAGCAGCCAAGATCGGGAACAAGAGACCCAGTACTTC. Its protein product is CASSQDREQETQYF.

This clone was counted between two and nine times. The chain couples TRBV30 to TRBJ1-2; no firm D call. CDR1 is GTSNPN, CDR2 SVGIG, per germline (reference sequence). This CDR3 has 13 residues. V was shortened by 1 base and J by 5 bases, with 11 bases between the two germline ends. The CDR3 is CAWSGKPSYGYTF. For the CDR3, the DNA is TGTGCCTGGAGTGGAAAGCCTTCTTATGGCTACACCTTC. The full variable domain, rest sourced from reference TRBV30 and TRBJ1-2, is SQTIHQWPATLVQPVGSPLSLECTVEGTSNPNLYWYRQAAGRGLQLLFYSVGIGQISSEVPQNLSASRPQDRQFILSSKKLLLSDSGFYLCAWSGKPSYGYTFGSGTRLTVV.

This rearrangement joins TRBV7-9 to TRBJ2-5, with 12 nucleotides matching TRBD2. V trimming: 5 bases; J trimming: 9 bases; junction bases outside the gene matches: 13. Germline V gives CDR1 SEHNR, CDR2 FQNEAQ (reference sequence). The CDR3 length is 16 residues. The CDR3: CASSLGLAGSLGAQYF. CDR3 nucleotides: TGTGCCAGCAGCCTAGGACTAGCGGGGAGCCTAGGGGCCCAGTACTTC. The full variable domain, its missing parts supplied by reference TRBV7-9 and TRBJ2-5, is DTGVSQNPRHKITKRGQNVTFRCDPISEHNRLYWYRQTLGQGPEFLTYFQNEAQLEKSRLLSDRFSAERPKGSFSTLEIQRTEQGDSAMYLCASSLGLAGSLGAQYFGPGTRLLVL.

This clone has just one count. The rearrangement joins TRBV4-2 to TRBJ1-2, with D maybe TRBD1 (6 bases). Deletions cut 1 base from V and 4 bases from J, with 13 bases between. The V gene's germline CDR1 is LGHNA and CDR2 YNFKEQ. The CDR3 length is 15 residues. The CDR3, as DNA: TGTGCCAGCAGCCAAGCGGCGGACAGCCTCTATGGCTACACCTTC. It yields the protein CASSQAADSLYGYTF.

The chain's CDR3 is CASRPADLSTDTQYF. CDR3 nucleotide sequence: TGTGCCAGCAGGCCAGCGGACCTGAGCACAGATACGCAGTATTTT. The chain employs TRBV6-5 and TRBJ2-3, with a tentative D call TRBD2 (5 bases). The V gene lost 6 bases and the J gene lost 0 bases, with 13 bases spanning the gap. CDR1 MNHEY and CDR2 SVGAGI come from the germline V gene. CDR3 size: 15 residues.

This clone has only one observation. This sequence joins TRBV6-5 and TRBJ1-1; D ambiguous. The CDR3 covers 14 residues. The germline gives CDR1 MNHEY, CDR2 SVGAGI. V gave up 2 bases and J gave up 3 bases, with 10 bases separating them. DNA for the CDR3: TGTGCCAGCAGTTACACATTCCGGGACACTGAAGCTTTCTTT. Residues: CASSYTFRDTEAFF.

This clone showed up just a few times. The genes are TRBV7-2 and TRBJ1-1; possibly TRBD1 for D (6 bases). CDR1 SGHTA and CDR2 FQGNSA come from the germline V gene. Trimming pared 5 bases from V and 1 base from J, leaving 11 bases between. The CDR3 spans 14 residues. The CDR3 region has the DNA TGTGCCAGCAGCCGCCTGGGACAGAACACTGAAGCTTTCTTT. Protein product: CASSRLGQNTEAFF.

CDR3 sequence (DNA): TGCGCCAGCAGCCAAGGGAAGGGTAACACCGGGGAGCTGTTTTTT. This gives the protein CASSQGKGNTGELFF. V is TRBV4-1 and J is TRBJ2-2; D gene uncertain. The CDR3 sequence is 15 residues long. The V end was cut by 1 base, the J end by 2 bases, with 8 bases between. Germline lookup yields CDR1 MGHRA and CDR2 YSYEKL.